There are many counts of the clone carrying this T cell receptor (beta chain). Its antigen is not known. This sample was included in a study of T cells in Graves' hyperthyroidism and ophthalmopathy. Study-level information: At initial diagnosis, before any treatment had begun, peripheral blood was obtained. Notes on the study in general: The majority of expanded thyroid clonotypes above 0.001 also appeared in blood. In the analysis, a 13 V-J model separated ophthalmopathy from stable hyperthyroidism.

The germline CDR1 and CDR2 sequences are DFQATT and SNEGSKA (reference sequence). The CDR3 extends over 13 amino acids. Exclusion of a patient resulted from uncontrolled infection, other autoimmune disease, pregnancy or lactation. Amplification targeted TCR beta CDR3 regions from RNA transcripts. The HTBI set primed first-round TCR CDR3 RT-PCR. TCRdb re-called the multiplex PCR reads with MiXCR, one entry per CDR3 protein. Of over 250,000 distinct CDR3 sequences listed, 20% to 30% are singletons. The specimen was blood. This TCR was sampled from a man in his forties with Graves' hyperthyroidism that later progressed to Graves' ophthalmopathy. The chain is built from TRBV20-1 and TRBJ1-3; D call uncertain. The CDR3 bases are TGCAGCGGAGCGGAATCGGGTGGAAACACCATATATTTT. Residues: CSGAESGGNTIYF.